The sequence of this TCR beta chain was determined in a study of blood T cells in healthy people across ages. Study-wide findings and caveats: A conclusive naive versus antigen-experienced comparison was prevented by the unsorted PBMCs. Among long-lived donors, naive CD4+ cells were more numerous and diversity higher than in aged donors. TCR beta diversity per million T cells fell roughly linearly with age.

V lost 4 bases to trimming and J lost 8 bases; unmatched junction nucleotides: 14. Germline V CDR1 and CDR2: SGHDT, YYEEEE. There are 15 residues in the CDR3. The table lists this clonotype with a few counts. Its antigen remains unidentified. The authors ran a second PCR of about 7 to 12 cycles using a sample-barcoded 5' primer and a J-beta primer mix. MiXCR, applied by TCRdb to the 5' RACE reads, yields one record per CDR3 protein. The sample lists over 700,000 distinct CDR3 sequences; about 55% were seen once. The chain combines TRBV5-6 with TRBJ1-2; 7 nucleotides agree with TRBD1. The source is an elderly man in good health. The sequenced sample was blood. CDR3 in amino acids: CASSLLGDRSRGYTF. For the CDR3, the DNA is TGTGCCAGCAGCCTCCTGGGGGACAGATCGCGGGGCTACACCTTC.